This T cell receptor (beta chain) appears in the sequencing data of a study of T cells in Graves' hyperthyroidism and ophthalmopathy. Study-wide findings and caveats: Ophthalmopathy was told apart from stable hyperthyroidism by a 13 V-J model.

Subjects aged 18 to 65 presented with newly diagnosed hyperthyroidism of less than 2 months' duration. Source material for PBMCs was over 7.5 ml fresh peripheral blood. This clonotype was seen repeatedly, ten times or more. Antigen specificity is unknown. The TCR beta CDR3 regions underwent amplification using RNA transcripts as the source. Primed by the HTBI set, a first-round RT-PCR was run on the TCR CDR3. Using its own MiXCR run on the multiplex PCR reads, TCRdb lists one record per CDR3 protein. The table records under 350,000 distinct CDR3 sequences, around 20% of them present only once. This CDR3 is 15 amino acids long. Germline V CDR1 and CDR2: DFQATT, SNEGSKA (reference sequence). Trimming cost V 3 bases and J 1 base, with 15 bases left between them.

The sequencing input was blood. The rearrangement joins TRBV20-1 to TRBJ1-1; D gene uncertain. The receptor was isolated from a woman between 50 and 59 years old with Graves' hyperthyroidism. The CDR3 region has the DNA TGCAGTGCTAGTAGTAGTTTGAGGGCGAACACTGAAGCTTTCTTT. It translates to CSASSSLRANTEAFF.